The next 32 T cell receptor beta chains were all read from a single sample in a study of blood T cell repertoires in COVID-19. Data came from immunoSEQ multiplex PCR; TCRdb stores just in-frame clones and leaves some out. Among roughly 220,000 clones listed, 81% were seen once. Sequenced material: peripheral blood. The receptors here all came from an elderly woman with COVID-19, enrolled during active disease.

The chain recombines TRBV9 with TRBJ1-2; no clear D gene. Trimming stripped 7 bases from V and 1 base from J, with 14 bases between. Germline V lookup: CDR1 SGDLS, CDR2 YYNGEE. The CDR3 loop spans 14 amino acids. Here the CDR3 DNA reads TGTGCCAGCGGCGGAACCCTGAGTAACTATGGCTACACCTTC. This encodes CASGGTLSNYGYTF.

Worth noting for this clone: The same CDR3 is also encoded by other DNA sequences in this sample. This chain links TRBV7-2 with TRBJ2-7; 8 bases align to TRBD1. The germline gives CDR1 SGHTA, CDR2 FQGNSA. This CDR3 spans 14 amino acids. J gave up 2 bases and V 2 bases, and 2 bases lay outside the gene matches. CDR3 loop: CASSLTGGTYEQYF. DNA of the CDR3: TGTGCCAGCAGCTTAACAGGGGGAACCTACGAGCAGTACTTC.

This rearrangement joins TRBV3-1 (or the pseudogene TRBV3-2) to TRBJ1-3, with 7 bases that match TRBD1. Germline lookup yields CDR1 LGHDT and CDR2 YNNKEL (reference sequence). CDR3 size: 15 residues. J gave up 2 bases and V 4 bases, and 5 bases lay outside the gene matches. The CDR3 DNA reads as TGTGCCAGCAGCCCTCGAACAGGGGCTGGAAACACCATATATTTT. Translated, it gives CASSPRTGAGNTIYF.

The chain carries TRBV29-1 and TRBJ2-7; 13 nucleotides line up with TRBD2. CDR1 is SQVTM, CDR2 ANQGSEA, per germline. J lost 2 bases, V lost 0 bases, and 4 bases had no gene match. The CDR3 contains 16 residues. The DNA for the CDR3 is TGCAGCGTTGAAGATGGTACTAGCGGGAGGGCCTACGAGCAGTACTTC. This encodes CSVEDGTSGRAYEQYF.

The chain carries TRBV9 and TRBJ2-2, with TRBD2 matching over 8 bases. This CDR3 region has 18 residues. Trimming at V came to 3 bases and at J to 4 bases, leaving 14 bases not matched to a gene. In germline, CDR1 is SGDLS, CDR2 YYNGEE. DNA of the CDR3: TGTGCCAGCAGCGCGGTCCGCGGGGGGCGCGTTAGCACCGGGGAGCTGTTTTTT. Translated, it gives CASSAVRGGRVSTGELFF.

With regard to this clone: One end of the junction does not line up with germline, which may come from a read error. The chain combines TRBV3-1 (or the pseudogene TRBV3-2) with TRBJ1-2, with D unresolved. CDR3 length: 11 residues. Per germline, CDR1 LGHDT and CDR2 YNNKEL (reference sequence). The CDR3 DNA is TGTGCCAGCAGCCAAGCCGGGCAGCGGGACTTC. Encoded protein: CASSQAGQRDF.

The chain carries TRBV18 and TRBJ2-5, with 9 bases that match TRBD1. V was pared by 1 base and J by 4 bases, with 1 base of the junction left unmatched. CDR1 is KGHSH and CDR2 is LQKENI in the germline V gene. The CDR3 is 14 amino acids. CDR3 DNA sequence: TGTGCCAGCTCACCACAGGGACAGGGAGAGACCCAGTACTTC. Translation: CASSPQGQGETQYF.

The CDR3 region has the DNA TGTGCCAGCTCATCAACCTACGAGCAGTACTTC. It specifies CASSSTYEQYF. The chain has TRBV18 and TRBJ2-7; D is ambiguous. V was trimmed by 5 bases and J by 2 bases, leaving 4 bases between them. Germline-derived CDR1 and CDR2 are KGHSH and LQKENI. CDR3 size: 11 residues.

This rearrangement joins TRBV19 to TRBJ2-1; 10 bases align to TRBD1. The V segment lost 4 bases and the J segment 8 bases; nucleotides outside the gene matches: 8. The CDR3 has 15 amino acids. In germline, CDR1 is LNHDA, CDR2 SQIVND (reference sequence). The CDR3 DNA reads as TGTGCCAGTAGTAACCGGGACAGGGGAGGGTATGAGCAGTTCTTC. Its protein product is CASSNRDRGGYEQFF.

This clone was found a few times. V and J are TRBV29-1 and TRBJ1-2; D is unclear. V shed 6 bases and J shed 2 bases, with 13 bases lying between them. CDR3 length equals 13 residues. Germline CDR1 is SQVTM and CDR2 is ANQGSEA. The CDR3 DNA follows: TGCAGCGTAATACATACCTCAAACTATGGCTACACCTTC. It specifies CSVIHTSNYGYTF.

J is TRBJ2-7 and V is TRBV5-1; tentatively, D is TRBD2 (5 bases). Trimming cost V 0 bases and J 3 bases, with 10 bases left between them. Germline CDR1 reads SGHRS; CDR2 reads YFSETQ. The CDR3 runs 14 residues. The CDR3 protein is CASSLAWGDYEQYF. DNA for the CDR3: TGCGCCAGCAGCTTGGCCTGGGGAGACTACGAGCAGTACTTC.

V is TRBV5-8 and J is TRBJ1-3; D is perhaps TRBD1 (6 bases). Germline CDR1 reads SGHTS; CDR2 reads YDEGEE. This CDR3 contains 12 residues. V was pared by 2 bases and J by 11 bases, with 11 bases between. The CDR3 region has the DNA TGTGCCAGCAGCTTACAGGGTTTGTCCATATATTTT. Amino acid sequence: CASSLQGLSIYF.

The chain combines TRBV19 with TRBJ2-1; tentative D call: TRBD2 (6 bases). CDR3 length: 16 residues. Trimming cost V 5 bases and J 2 bases, with 16 bases left between them. Germline CDR1 and CDR2: LNHDA and SQIVND (reference sequence). The CDR3: CASSGVRDSPYNEQFF. Here the CDR3 DNA reads TGTGCCAGTAGTGGGGTCAGGGACTCCCCCTACAATGAGCAGTTCTTC.

This chain links TRBV19 with TRBJ1-6; 7 bases are a match to TRBD1. This CDR3 has 15 residues. Looked up from germline, CDR1 is LNHDA and CDR2 is SQIVND (reference sequence). Losses at the gene ends were 3 bases for V and 6 bases for J; bases not matched to a gene: 5. The CDR3 sequence is CASSITGDLNSPLHF. DNA of the CDR3: TGTGCCAGTAGTATCACAGGGGACCTTAATTCACCCCTCCACTTT.

The gene calls are TRBV6-5 and TRBJ1-2; no reliable D call. Trimming took 5 bases from V and 7 from J, leaving 14 bases between them. Germline V lookup: CDR1 MNHEY, CDR2 SVGAGI. CDR3 length equals 13 residues. CDR3 DNA: TGTGCCAGCAGTCCGAGTTCTAGCGGTGGCTACACCTTC. Its protein product is CASSPSSSGGYTF.

This clone was seen more than once but under ten times. The chain couples TRBV28 to TRBJ2-4; 11 nucleotides align to TRBD1. Trimming at V came to 6 bases and at J to 7 bases, leaving 8 bases not matched to a gene. In germline, CDR1 is MDHEN, CDR2 SYDVKM. This CDR3 is built from 15 residues. CDR3 sequence: CASRLGGTGGNIQYF. CDR3 nucleotides: TGTGCCAGCAGGCTAGGGGGGACAGGGGGTAACATTCAGTACTTC.

The chain employs TRBV9 and TRBJ2-1, with TRBD2 matching over 13 bases. V was clipped by 4 bases and J by 7 bases; unmatched bases: 5. Germline values: CDR1 SGDLS, CDR2 YYNGEE. The CDR3 totals 15 residues. CDR3 nucleotides: TGTGCCAGCAGCCCCCAACTAGCGGGAGGGAATGAGCAGTTCTTC. Protein: CASSPQLAGGNEQFF.

The rearrangement links TRBV11-3 to TRBJ2-1; 14 nucleotides line up with TRBD2. The CDR3 has 17 residues. The V gene end was trimmed by 1 base and the J gene end by 4 bases; junction bases not matched to a gene: 3. CDR1 is SGHNT and CDR2 is YENEEA in the germline V gene. In DNA, the CDR3 is TGTGCCAGCAGCTTAGGGACTAGCGGGAGGCTATACAATGAGCAGTTCTTC. This encodes CASSLGTSGRLYNEQFF.

Here the CDR3 reads CASSPRGQPEMTEAFF. Here the CDR3 DNA reads TGTGCCAGCTCACCACGAGGACAGCCAGAGATGACTGAAGCTTTCTTT. The chain recombines TRBV18 with TRBJ1-1, with a tentative D call TRBD1 (6 bases). Germline loops: CDR1 KGHSH, CDR2 LQKENI. The CDR3 loop spans 16 amino acids. V lost 1 base and J 5 bases, leaving 17 bases between the germline ends.

The rearrangement joins TRBV11-1 to TRBJ1-1; TRBD1 matches at 8 bases. CDR1 is SGHAT, CDR2 FQDESV, per germline (reference sequence). V lost 3 bases, J lost 1 base, and 1 base stayed unmatched. This CDR3 is built from 14 residues. CDR3 DNA: TGTGCCAGCAGCTTGGGGACAGGGAACACTGAAGCTTTCTTT. Encoded protein: CASSLGTGNTEAFF.

The chain uses TRBV7-2 and TRBJ2-1; D not certain. This CDR3 is 14 amino acids long. Trimming cost V 4 bases and J 1 base, with 8 bases left between them. Germline values: CDR1 SGHTA, CDR2 FQGNSA. CDR3 DNA: TGTGCCAGCAGCTCTACGTCATCCTACAATGAGCAGTTCTTC. It is translated as CASSSTSSYNEQFF.

Only a few counts were recorded for this clone. The J gene is TRBJ2-1, the V gene TRBV15; weak D call: TRBD1 (5 bases). There are 16 residues in the CDR3. Trimming cost V 3 bases and J 5 bases, with 17 bases left between them. CDR1 and CDR2 (germline): LNHNV, YYDKDF (reference sequence). CDR3 sequence reads: CATSSESQGGNNEQFF. The DNA of the CDR3 is TGTGCCACCAGCAGTGAGTCCCAGGGTGGGAACAATGAGCAGTTCTTC. Supplemented by reference TRBV15 and TRBJ2-1, the full variable domain reads DAMVIQNPRYQVTQFGKPVTLSCSQTLNHNVMYWYQQKSSQAPKLLFHYYDKDFNNEADTPDNFQSRRPNTSFCFLDIRSPGLGDTAMYLCATSSESQGGNNEQFFGPGTRLTVL.

The rearrangement uses TRBV3-1 (or the pseudogene TRBV3-2) and TRBJ1-5; TRBD1 aligns across 12 bases. The trim removed 5 bases at V and 5 bases at J, leaving 7 bases unmatched. Germline-derived CDR1 and CDR2 are LGHDT and YNNKEL (reference sequence). The CDR3 runs 16 residues. The CDR3: CASSNWDRGQDQPQHF. The CDR3 DNA sequence: TGTGCCAGCAGCAATTGGGACAGGGGGCAAGATCAGCCCCAGCATTTT.

There are a few counts of this clone. The chain is built from TRBV3-1 (or the pseudogene TRBV3-2) and TRBJ1-2, with D perhaps TRBD1 (6 bases). Trimming took off 4 bases at V and 4 bases at J, with 13 bases between the two ends. Germline V gene data show CDR1 as LGHDT and CDR2 as YNNKEL (reference sequence). The CDR3 is 14 amino acids. Written as DNA, the CDR3 is TGTGCCAGCAGCCGCAGGGGCCGGGGCTATGGCTACACCTTC. This codes for CASSRRGRGYGYTF.

V and J are TRBV5-1 and TRBJ1-1; D not certain. This CDR3 has 14 amino acids. V lost 0 bases and J lost 2, with 8 bases in between. CDR1 SGHRS and CDR2 YFSETQ come from the germline V gene. In DNA, the CDR3 is TGCGCCAGCAGCTTGGACCGACTAAACACTGAAGCTTTCTTT. Translated: CASSLDRLNTEAFF.

The table lists this clone with a few counts. The chain combines TRBV4-2 with TRBJ2-2; D remains unclear. Germline V gene lookup returns CDR1 LGHNA and CDR2 YNFKEQ. The CDR3 runs to 16 residues. With 1 base removed from V and 3 bases from J, the gap between germline ends came to 12 bases. The CDR3 spells CASSQGHRQDTGELFF. The DNA of the CDR3 is TGTGCCAGCAGCCAAGGCCACCGGCAGGACACCGGGGAGCTGTTTTTT.

This sequence joins TRBV6-6 and TRBJ2-1, with 7 nucleotides matching TRBD2. The CDR3 consists of 15 residues. V trimming: 7 bases; J trimming: 2 bases; junction bases outside the gene matches: 8. Germline assignment: CDR1 MNHNY and CDR2 SVGAGI (reference sequence). The CDR3 coding sequence is TGTGCCAGCACCCAGACTAGCTCCACCTACAATGAGCAGTTCTTC. This translates into CASTQTSSTYNEQFF.

This clone turned up a few times. The chain joins TRBV11-2 to TRBJ1-6, with 8 bases lining up with TRBD1. After removal of 4 bases from V and 9 bases from J, the junction contained 5 bases not matched to a gene. The CDR3 contains 14 residues. Germline CDR1 reads SGHAT; CDR2 reads FQNNGV. The CDR3 bases are TGTGCCAGCAGCTCCCGACAGGGGTTTTCACCCCTCCACTTT. Residues: CASSSRQGFSPLHF.

Worth noting for this clone: This sample also contains other DNA sequences that code for the same CDR3. The CDR3 nucleotides are TGTGCCAGCTCACCACAGGGGGCAGCTCAGCCCCAGCATTTT. It is translated as CASSPQGAAQPQHF. The J gene is TRBJ1-5, the V gene TRBV18; 7 bases are a match to TRBD1. J was trimmed by 6 bases and V by 1 base; bases with no gene match: 3. This CDR3 has 14 residues. Germline CDR1 KGHSH, CDR2 LQKENI.

The genes are TRBV13 and TRBJ2-6; 7 bases are shared with TRBD1. This CDR3 comprises 18 residues. V shed 1 base, J shed 1 base, and the junction held 7 bases outside the gene matches. The germline CDR1 and CDR2 sequences are PRHDT and FYEKMQ (reference sequence). Here the CDR3 DNA reads TGTGCCAGCAGCTTAGAGACAGGGAGAATATCTGGGGCCAACGTCCTGACTTTC. This gives the protein CASSLETGRISGANVLTF.

The J gene is TRBJ2-4, the V gene TRBV5-1; TRBD2 agrees at 8 bases. The germline V gene has CDR1 SGHRS and CDR2 YFSETQ. The CDR3 has 15 amino acids. Trimming cost V 0 bases and J 4 bases; bases outside gene matches: 3. This CDR3 reads CASSLGLALKNIQYF. CDR3 bases: TGCGCCAGCAGCTTGGGACTAGCGCTTAAAAACATTCAGTACTTC.

J is TRBJ1-1 and V is TRBV18; D perhaps matches TRBD1 (6 bases). From germline, CDR1 is KGHSH and CDR2 LQKENI. The ends were cut back, 4 bases at V and 3 bases at J, with 9 bases in the middle. This CDR3 has 13 amino acids. The chain's CDR3 is CASSQRTDTEAFF. Written as DNA, the CDR3 is TGTGCCAGCTCACAACGGACAGACACTGAAGCTTTCTTT.